The source of this T cell receptor beta chain is a study of blood T cells in healthy people across ages. The sample holds a few counts of this clonotype. The antigen remains undetermined. V shed 1 base and J 1 base; nucleotides not matched to a gene: 2. CDR1 GTSNPN and CDR2 SVGIG come from the germline V gene (reference sequence). CDR3 size: 14 residues. For the second PCR, which ran for about 7 to 11 cycles, a sample-barcoded 5' primer and a J-beta primer mix were used. TCRdb processed the 5' RACE reads anew with MiXCR; each CDR3 protein has one entry. The sample comprises around 500,000 distinct CDR3 sequences, around a quarter of which are singletons, and under 4.5% rests with the top ten. Study-level points and caveats: Older age coincided with a roughly linear decline in TCR beta diversity per million T cells. CMV infection status of these donors was not known.

This sample was shared with a second study, whose subject was T cells of mothers and their children.

The chain carries TRBV30 and TRBJ1-1, with 8 bases matching TRBD1. This receptor was taken from a boy between 2 and 10 years old in good health. The sample taken for sequencing was blood. The CDR3 region has the DNA TGTGCCTGGAGTGACGGACAGGGGAACACTGAAGCTTTCTTT. As protein: CAWSDGQGNTEAFF. Supplemented by reference TRBV30 and TRBJ1-1, the full variable domain reads SQTIHQWPATLVQPVGSPLSLECTVEGTSNPNLYWYRQAAGRGLQLLFYSVGIGQISSEVPQNLSASRPQDRQFILSSKKLLLSDSGFYLCAWSDGQGNTEAFFGQGTRLTVV.